The rows below give T cell receptor beta chains drawn from one sample of a study of blood T cell repertoires in COVID-19. Clones were read by immunoSEQ multiplex PCR, and TCRdb kept only the in-frame ones, dropping some. The sample has a few hundred thousand clones, around 86% seen once. Input material: PBMCs or T cells enriched from blood (not recorded which). All receptors come from a woman between 50 and 59 years old who had recovered from COVID-19. Each CDR3 is given with its conserved first and last residue. The D gene is left open where the match is weak. A row's size may be missing; if present it is once, few, many or a size class.

V gene: TRBV30; J gene: TRBJ1-2; clone size: .; D gene: .; CDR3 protein: CAWSAGALYGYTF; CDR3 DNA: TGTGCCTGGAGTGCAGGGGCTCTCTATGGCTACACCTTC
V gene: TRBV14; J gene: TRBJ2-1; clone size: .; D gene: TRBD2; CDR3 protein: CASSQDIAGVGFF; CDR3 DNA: TGTGCCAGCAGCCAAGATATAGCGGGAGTGGGGTTCTTC
V gene: TRBV15; J gene: TRBJ1-5; clone size: .; D gene: .; CDR3 protein: CATSRANRRHQPQHF; CDR3 DNA: TGTGCCACCAGCAGAGCGAACAGACGTCATCAGCCCCAGCATTTT
V gene: TRBV2; J gene: TRBJ1-2; clone size: .; D gene: TRBD1; CDR3 protein: CASSENRGGGYTF; CDR3 DNA: TGTGCCAGCAGTGAAAACAGGGGGGGTGGCTACACCTTC
V gene: TRBV12-3/TRBV12-4; J gene: TRBJ1-3; clone size: .; D gene: .; CDR3 protein: CAVISGNTIYF; CDR3 DNA: TGTGCCGTTATCTCCGGAAACACCATATATTTT
V gene: TRBV5-1; J gene: TRBJ1-5; clone size: .; D gene: .; CDR3 protein: CASSLEGASNQPQHF; CDR3 DNA: TGCGCCAGCAGCTTGGAGGGAGCTAGCAATCAGCCCCAGCATTTT
V gene: TRBV5-1; J gene: TRBJ1-4; clone size: .; D gene: .; CDR3 protein: CASGAGGNLNEKLFF; CDR3 DNA: TGCGCCAGCGGGGCTGGGGGGAACCTTAATGAAAAACTGTTTTTT
V gene: TRBV19; J gene: TRBJ1-1; clone size: once; D gene: TRBD1; CDR3 protein: CASSIDGTALVNTEAFF; CDR3 DNA: TGTGCCAGTAGTATAGATGGGACAGCACTTGTGAACACTGAAGCTTTCTTT
V gene: TRBV11-3; J gene: TRBJ2-1; clone size: .; D gene: .; CDR3 protein: CASSHLSSGTEQFF; CDR3 DNA: TGTGCCAGCAGCCACCTATCTTCGGGTACTGAGCAGTTCTTC
V gene: TRBV28; J gene: TRBJ1-1; clone size: .; D gene: TRBD1; CDR3 protein: CASRRGQGHTEAFF; CDR3 DNA: TGTGCCAGCAGGAGGGGACAGGGGCACACTGAAGCTTTCTTT
V gene: TRBV28; J gene: TRBJ2-7; clone size: .; D gene: TRBD1; CDR3 protein: CASSLSPGTGDSYEQYF; CDR3 DNA: TGTGCCAGCAGTTTATCCCCCGGGACAGGGGACAGCTACGAGCAGTACTTC
V gene: TRBV18; J gene: TRBJ2-7; clone size: .; D gene: TRBD2; CDR3 protein: CASSPKREGRWEQYF; CDR3 DNA: TGTGCCAGCTCACCCAAACGGGAGGGCCGATGGGAGCAGTACTTC
V gene: TRBV28; J gene: TRBJ2-1; clone size: .; D gene: TRBD2; CDR3 protein: CAEARTRDNEQFF; CDR3 DNA: TGTGCCGAAGCTAGGACTAGAGACAATGAGCAGTTCTTC
V gene: TRBV27; J gene: TRBJ1-1; clone size: .; D gene: .; CDR3 protein: CASSLTTPNTEAFF; CDR3 DNA: TGTGCCAGCAGTTTAACGACACCTAACACTGAAGCTTTCTTT
V gene: TRBV13; J gene: TRBJ1-6; clone size: few; D gene: TRBD1; CDR3 protein: CASRRGPGNSPLHF; CDR3 DNA: TGTGCCAGCAGGAGGGGGCCCGGTAATTCACCCCTCCACTTT
V gene: TRBV27; J gene: TRBJ2-5; clone size: .; D gene: .; CDR3 protein: CASSHRDRGETQYF; CDR3 DNA: TGTGCCAGCAGTCACCGGGATCGAGGGGAGACCCAGTACTTC
V gene: TRBV3-1/TRBV3-2; J gene: TRBJ2-1; clone size: .; D gene: TRBD2; CDR3 protein: CASSQGLAGSGNEQFF; CDR3 DNA: TGTGCCAGCAGCCAAGGGCTAGCGGGATCCGGCAATGAGCAGTTCTTC
V gene: TRBV2; J gene: TRBJ1-5; clone size: .; D gene: TRBD1; CDR3 protein: CASRATGYSNQPQHF; CDR3 DNA: TGTGCCAGCAGAGCGACAGGGTATAGCAATCAGCCCCAGCATTTT
V gene: TRBV7-9; J gene: TRBJ2-1; clone size: .; D gene: .; CDR3 protein: CAIWGLPNEQFF; CDR3 DNA: TGTGCCATTTGGGGACTTCCAAATGAGCAGTTCTTC
V gene: TRBV3-1/TRBV3-2; J gene: TRBJ1-2; clone size: .; D gene: TRBD1; CDR3 protein: CASSPAGGQGVVGYTF; CDR3 DNA: TGTGCCAGCAGCCCGGCCGGCGGACAGGGGGTCGTCGGCTACACCTTC
V gene: TRBV7-9; J gene: TRBJ2-1; clone size: .; D gene: TRBD2; CDR3 protein: CASSPTSGASYNEQFF; CDR3 DNA: TGTGCCAGCAGCCCTACTAGCGGGGCCTCCTACAATGAGCAGTTCTTC
V gene: TRBV15; J gene: TRBJ2-3; clone size: .; D gene: .; CDR3 protein: CATSETGKPTDTQYF; CDR3 DNA: TGTGCCACCAGCGAAACGGGAAAGCCTACAGATACGCAGTATTTT